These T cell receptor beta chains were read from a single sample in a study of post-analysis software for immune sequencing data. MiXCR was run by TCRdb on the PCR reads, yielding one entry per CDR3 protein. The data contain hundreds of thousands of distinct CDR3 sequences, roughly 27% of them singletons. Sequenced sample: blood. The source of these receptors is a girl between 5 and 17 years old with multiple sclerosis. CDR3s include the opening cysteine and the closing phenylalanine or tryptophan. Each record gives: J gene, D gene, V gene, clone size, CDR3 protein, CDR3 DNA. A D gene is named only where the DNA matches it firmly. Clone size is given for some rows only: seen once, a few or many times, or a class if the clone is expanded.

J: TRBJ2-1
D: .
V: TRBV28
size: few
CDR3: CASSSGEETQFF
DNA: TGTGCCAGCAGTTCAGGGGAAGAGACCCAGTTCTTC

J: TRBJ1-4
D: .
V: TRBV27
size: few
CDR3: CASSNPGGKLFF
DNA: TGTGCCAGCAGTAACCCCGGCGGAAAACTGTTTTTT

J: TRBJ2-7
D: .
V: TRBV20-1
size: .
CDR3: CSAHRGGSYEQYF
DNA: TGCAGTGCTCACAGGGGGGGCTCCTACGAGCAGTACTTC

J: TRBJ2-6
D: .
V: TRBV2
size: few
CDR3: CASSEALGGGANVLTF
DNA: TGTGCCAGCAGTGAAGCGCTTGGAGGTGGGGCCAACGTCCTGACTTTC

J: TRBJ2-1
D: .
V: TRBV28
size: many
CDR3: CASSPTGYNEQFF
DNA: TGTGCCAGCAGTCCAACAGGTTACAATGAGCAGTTCTTC

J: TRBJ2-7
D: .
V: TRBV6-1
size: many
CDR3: CASSEGLAYEQYF
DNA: TGTGCCAGCAGTGAAGGTCTAGCCTACGAGCAGTACTTC

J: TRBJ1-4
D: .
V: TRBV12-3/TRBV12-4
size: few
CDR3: CASSSVWGVNEKLFF
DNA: TGTGCCAGCAGTTCGGTATGGGGTGTGAATGAAAAACTGTTTTTT

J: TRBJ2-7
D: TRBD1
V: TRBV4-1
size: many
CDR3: CASSLLTGGIYEQYF
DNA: TGCGCCAGCAGCCTCCTGACAGGGGGAATCTACGAGCAGTACTTC

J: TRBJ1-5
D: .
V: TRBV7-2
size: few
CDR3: CASSSVGGSNQPQHF
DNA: TGTGCCAGCAGCTCCGTAGGGGGTAGCAATCAGCCCCAGCATTTT

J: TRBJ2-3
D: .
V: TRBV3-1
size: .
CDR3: CASSQDKTGDTQYF
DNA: TGTGCCAGCAGCCAAGACAAAACGGGGGATACGCAGTATTTT

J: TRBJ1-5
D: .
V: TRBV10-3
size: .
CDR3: CATRQDRRPQHF
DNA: TGTGCCACTAGACAGGATCGCCGGCCCCAGCATTTT

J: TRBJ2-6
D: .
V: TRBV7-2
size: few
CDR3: CASSLVDGNVLTF
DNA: TGTGCCAGCAGCTTAGTGGACGGGAACGTCCTGACTTTC

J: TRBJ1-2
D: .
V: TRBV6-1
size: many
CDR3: CASSEGNAGHGYTF
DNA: TGTGCCAGCAGTGAAGGGAACGCAGGGCATGGCTACACCTTC

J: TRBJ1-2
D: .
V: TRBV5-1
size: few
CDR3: CASSFLRDGYTF
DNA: TGCGCCAGCAGCTTTCTCAGGGATGGCTACACCTTC

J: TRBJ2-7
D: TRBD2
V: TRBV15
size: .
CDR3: CATSRDTSGYEQYF
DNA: TGTGCCACCAGCAGAGACACTAGCGGATACGAGCAGTACTTC

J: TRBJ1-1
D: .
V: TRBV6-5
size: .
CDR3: CASSYNPQDSAIMNTEAFF
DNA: TGTGCCAGCAGTTACAATCCGCAGGACTCCGCTATCATGAACACTGAAGCTTTCTTT

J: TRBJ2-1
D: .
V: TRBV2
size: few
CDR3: CASSAWGIYNEQFF
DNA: TGTGCCAGCAGTGCTTGGGGGATCTACAATGAGCAGTTCTTC

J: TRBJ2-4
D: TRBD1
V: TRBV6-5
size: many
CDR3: CASSYGTGGANIQYF
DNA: TGTGCCAGCAGTTACGGGACAGGGGGCGCGAACATTCAGTACTTC

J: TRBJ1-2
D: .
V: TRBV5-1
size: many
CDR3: CASSSGKYGYTF
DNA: TGCGCCAGCAGCAGTGGGAAGTATGGCTACACCTTC

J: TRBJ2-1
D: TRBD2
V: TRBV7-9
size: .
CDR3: CASSFKTSENNEQFF
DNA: TGTGCCAGCAGCTTCAAGACTAGCGAGAACAATGAGCAGTTCTTC

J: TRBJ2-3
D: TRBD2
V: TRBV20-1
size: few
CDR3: CSAGTSGRIADTQYF
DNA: TGCAGTGCAGGGACTAGCGGGAGAATTGCAGATACGCAGTATTTT

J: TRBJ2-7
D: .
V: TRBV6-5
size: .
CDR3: CASSYAGAAYEQYF
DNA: TGTGCCAGCAGTTACGCGGGGGCGGCCTACGAGCAGTACTTC

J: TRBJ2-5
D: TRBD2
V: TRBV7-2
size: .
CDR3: CASSFSGGGFQETQYF
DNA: TGTGCCAGCAGCTTTAGCGGGGGTGGGTTCCAAGAGACCCAGTACTTC

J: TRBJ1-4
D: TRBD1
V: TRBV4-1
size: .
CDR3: CASSQDRTGLRKLFF
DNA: TGCGCCAGCAGCCAAGACAGGACAGGGCTCCGAAAACTGTTTTTT

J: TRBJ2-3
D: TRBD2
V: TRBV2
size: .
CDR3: CASVPTSGSTDTQYF
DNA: TGTGCCAGCGTCCCGACTAGCGGGAGCACAGATACGCAGTATTTT

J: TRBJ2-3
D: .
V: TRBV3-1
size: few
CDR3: CASNPNPGTSTDTQYF
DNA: TGTGCCAGCAACCCGAACCCGGGGACAAGCACAGATACGCAGTATTTT

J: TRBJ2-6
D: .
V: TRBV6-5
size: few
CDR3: CASRMAGHLTF
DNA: TGTGCCAGCAGGATGGCAGGGCACCTGACTTTC

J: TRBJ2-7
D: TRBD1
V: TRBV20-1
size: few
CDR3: CSAVTQQGTGKYF
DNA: TGCAGTGCCGTCACCCAACAGGGGACGGGGAAGTACTTC

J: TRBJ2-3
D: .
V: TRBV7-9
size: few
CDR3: CASSTGTTLLDTQYF
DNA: TGTGCCAGCAGCACCGGGACAACACTTCTAGATACGCAGTATTTT

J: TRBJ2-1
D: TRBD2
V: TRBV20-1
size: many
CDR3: CSTPGLAGELFYNEQFF
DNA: TGCAGTACTCCGGGACTAGCGGGAGAGCTTTTCTACAATGAGCAGTTCTTC

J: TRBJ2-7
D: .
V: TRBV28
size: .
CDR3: CASSGLSTYEQYF
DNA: TGTGCCAGCAGTGGGTTGTCCACATACGAGCAGTACTTC

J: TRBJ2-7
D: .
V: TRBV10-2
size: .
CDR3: CASSVVGVGFLYNEQYF
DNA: TGCGCCAGCTCAGTGGTAGGGGTAGGTTTTTTGTACAATGAGCAGTACTTC

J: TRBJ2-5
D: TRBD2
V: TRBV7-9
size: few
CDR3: CASSQPRGGTQETQYF
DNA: TGTGCCAGCAGCCAACCGCGGGGGGGGACCCAAGAGACCCAGTACTTC

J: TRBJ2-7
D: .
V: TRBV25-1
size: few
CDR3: CAAAAQGLGSYEQYF
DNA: TGTGCCGCAGCTGCTCAGGGGTTAGGGTCCTACGAGCAGTACTTC

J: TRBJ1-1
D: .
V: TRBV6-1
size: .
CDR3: CASSEAGGRGNTEAFF
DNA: TGTGCCAGCAGTGAGGCGGGCGGTAGGGGGAACACTGAAGCTTTCTTT

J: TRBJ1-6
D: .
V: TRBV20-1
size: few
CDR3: CSARDGRNSPLHF
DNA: TGCAGTGCTAGGGACGGGAGAAATTCACCCCTCCACTTT

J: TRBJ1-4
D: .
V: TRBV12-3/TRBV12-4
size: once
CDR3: CASSLKGIDEKLFF
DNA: TGTGCCAGCAGTTTAAAGGGTATAGATGAAAAACTGTTTTTT

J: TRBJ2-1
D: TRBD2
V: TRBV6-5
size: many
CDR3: CASRATSGSSYNEQFF
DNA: TGTGCCAGCAGGGCGACTAGCGGGAGCTCCTACAATGAGCAGTTCTTC

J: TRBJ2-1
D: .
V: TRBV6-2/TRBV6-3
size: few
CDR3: CASSYPTSLSGEQFF
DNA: TGTGCCAGCAGTTATCCGACTAGTTTGAGTGGTGAGCAGTTCTTC

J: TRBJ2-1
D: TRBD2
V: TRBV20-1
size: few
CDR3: CSARSLPGLAGVRNEQFF
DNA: TGCAGTGCTAGATCGTTACCGGGGCTAGCGGGGGTGAGGAATGAGCAGTTCTTC

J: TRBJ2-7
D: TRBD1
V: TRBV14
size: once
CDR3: CASSQSPGQGSSYEQYF
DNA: TGTGCCAGCAGCCAATCCCCGGGACAGGGTAGCTCCTACGAGCAGTACTTC

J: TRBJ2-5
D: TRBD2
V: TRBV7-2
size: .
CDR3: CASSPPGLASTETQYF
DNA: TGTGCCAGCAGCCCCCCCGGACTAGCGTCAACGGAGACCCAGTACTTC

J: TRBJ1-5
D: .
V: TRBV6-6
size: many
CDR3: CASSTSNQPQHF
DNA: TGTGCCAGCAGTACCAGCAATCAGCCCCAGCATTTT

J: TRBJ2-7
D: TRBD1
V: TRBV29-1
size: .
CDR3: CSIAGQGVWEQYF
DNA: TGCAGCATTGCGGGACAGGGCGTATGGGAGCAGTACTTC

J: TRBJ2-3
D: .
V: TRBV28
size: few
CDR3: CASSLGSNTDTQYF
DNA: TGTGCCAGCAGTTTGGGCAGCAATACAGATACGCAGTATTTT

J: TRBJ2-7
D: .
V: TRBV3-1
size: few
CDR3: CASRQGPSYEQYF
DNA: TGTGCCAGCCGGCAGGGCCCCTCCTACGAGCAGTACTTC

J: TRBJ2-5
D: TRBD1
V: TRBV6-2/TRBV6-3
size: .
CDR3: CASGQGWETQYF
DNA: TGTGCCAGCGGACAGGGTTGGGAGACCCAGTACTTC

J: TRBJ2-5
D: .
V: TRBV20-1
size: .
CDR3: CSATPGEIQYF
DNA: TGCAGTGCTACGCCGGGAGAGATCCAGTACTTC

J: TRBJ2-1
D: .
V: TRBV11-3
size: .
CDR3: CASSGPGRDYNEQFF
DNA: TGTGCCAGCAGCGGGCCGGGACGGGACTACAATGAGCAGTTCTTC

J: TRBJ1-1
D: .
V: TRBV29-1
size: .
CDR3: CSVELTDNTEAFF
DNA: TGCAGCGTTGAATTGACAGACAACACTGAAGCTTTCTTT

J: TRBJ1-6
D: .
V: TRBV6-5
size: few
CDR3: CASSYSRLSSYNSPLHF
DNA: TGTGCCAGCAGTTACTCGAGGCTGAGCTCCTATAATTCACCCCTCCACTTT

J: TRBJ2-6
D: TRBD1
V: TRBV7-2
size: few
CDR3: CASSSAGGAGANVLTF
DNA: TGTGCCAGCAGCTCCGCAGGGGGCGCTGGGGCCAACGTCCTGACTTTC

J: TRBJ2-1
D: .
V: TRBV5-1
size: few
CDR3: CASSLVTPPNSPNEQFF
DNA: TGCGCCAGCAGCTTGGTTACCCCTCCCAATTCTCCCAATGAGCAGTTCTTC

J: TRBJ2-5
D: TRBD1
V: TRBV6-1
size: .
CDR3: CASSDSGQVPRETQYF
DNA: TGTGCCAGCAGTGACTCAGGACAGGTCCCACGGGAGACCCAGTACTTC